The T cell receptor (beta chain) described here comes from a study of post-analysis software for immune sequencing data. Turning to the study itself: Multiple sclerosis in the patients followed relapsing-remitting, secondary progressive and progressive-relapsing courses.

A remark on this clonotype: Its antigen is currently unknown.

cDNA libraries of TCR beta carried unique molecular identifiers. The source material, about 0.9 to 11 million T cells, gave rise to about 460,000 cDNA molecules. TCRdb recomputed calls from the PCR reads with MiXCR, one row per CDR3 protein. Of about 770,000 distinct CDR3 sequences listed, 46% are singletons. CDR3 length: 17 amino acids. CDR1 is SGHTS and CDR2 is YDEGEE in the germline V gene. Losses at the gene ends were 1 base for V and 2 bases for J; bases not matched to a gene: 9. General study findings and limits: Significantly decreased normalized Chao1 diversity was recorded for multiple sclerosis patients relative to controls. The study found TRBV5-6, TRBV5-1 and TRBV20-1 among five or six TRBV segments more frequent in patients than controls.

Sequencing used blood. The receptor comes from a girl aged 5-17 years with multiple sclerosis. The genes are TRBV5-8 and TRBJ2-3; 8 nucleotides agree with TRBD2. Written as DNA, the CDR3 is TGTGCCAGCAGCTTGAGGGCCCAGCGGGAGCCCACAGATACGCAGTATTTT. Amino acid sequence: CASSLRAQREPTDTQYF.